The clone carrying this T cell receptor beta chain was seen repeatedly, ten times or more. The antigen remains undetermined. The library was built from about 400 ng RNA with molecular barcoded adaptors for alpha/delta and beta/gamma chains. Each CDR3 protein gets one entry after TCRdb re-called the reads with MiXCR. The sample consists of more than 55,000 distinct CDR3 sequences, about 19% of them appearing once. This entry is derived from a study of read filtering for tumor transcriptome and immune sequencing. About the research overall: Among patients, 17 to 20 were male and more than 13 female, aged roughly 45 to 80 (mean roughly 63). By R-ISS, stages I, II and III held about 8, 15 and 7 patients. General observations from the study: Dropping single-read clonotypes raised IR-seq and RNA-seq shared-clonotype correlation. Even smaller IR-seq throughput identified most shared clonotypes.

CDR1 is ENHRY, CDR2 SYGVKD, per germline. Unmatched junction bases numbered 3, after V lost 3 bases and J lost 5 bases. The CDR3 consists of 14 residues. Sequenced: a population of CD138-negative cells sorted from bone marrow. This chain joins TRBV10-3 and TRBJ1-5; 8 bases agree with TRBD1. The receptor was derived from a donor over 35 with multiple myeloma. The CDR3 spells CAISDRTGYQPQHF. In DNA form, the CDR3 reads TGTGCCATCAGTGACCGGACAGGGTATCAGCCCCAGCATTTT.